Listed here is a single T cell receptor beta chain. Its matching antigen is unknown. This entry belongs to a study of shared clonotypes between healthy human individuals. Whole-study results and caveats: Around 5% was the fraction of naive CD4 clonotypes found shared across several donors.

Using immunoSEQ multiplex PCR, the repertoire was profiled, and TCRdb retains in-frame clones only, with some absent. The sample lists about 2.5 million clones; 80% to 95% were seen once. This CDR3 comprises 15 residues. Germline V CDR1 and CDR2: SGHRS, YFSETQ. V lost 4 bases to trimming and J lost 7 bases, with 21 bases between them. The V call is TRBV5-1, the J call TRBJ2-7, with a possible D match to TRBD2 (6 bases). The TCR was taken from a man between 18 and 29 years old in good health. Some clones in this sample may be carry-over from other donors' samples. The sequenced material came from naive CD4+ T cells from PBMCs. The subset is: CD45RA+ positively selected. CDR3 coding DNA: TGCGCCAGCAGCCTAAGAGCGGGCGTTTGGGAGGAGCAGTACTTC. Translated, it gives CASSLRAGVWEEQYF. The full variable domain, rest sourced from reference TRBV5-1 and TRBJ2-7, is KAGVTQTPRYLIKTRGQQVTLSCSPISGHRSVSWYQQTPGQGLQFLFEYFSETQRNKGNFPGRFSGRQFSNSRSEMNVSTLELGDSALYLCASSLRAGVWEEQYFGPGTRLTVT.